This T cell receptor beta chain was identified in a study of beta chain features in type 1 diabetes (dated by TCRdb to the late 2010s). Notes on the research overall: Mean age, gender distribution, total cell number and subset yield did not differ between patients and healthy donors. In the study, recently diagnosed type 1 diabetes patients and matched healthy donors were compared on the TCRB repertoires of their sorted circulating CD4+ T cell subsets. A total of some 110 million sorted cells were examined across all samples, and the number of cells per subset was strongly correlated with RNA yield. Whereas all 28 donors provided naive and central memory subsets, regulatory and stem cell-like memory subsets were isolated from just 8 patients and roughly eight healthy donors. Overall study results and their limits: HLA sub-analyses involved small numbers of individuals, so any influence of HLA type on TCRB rearrangement remained unresolved. PCR might favor shorter templates, but patient and control samples were amplified and corrected together, so any skew would affect both groups equally. Fewer insertions and more nucleotide deletions at VDJ recombination sites were observed in patients with type 1 diabetes, implying thymic rearrangement abnormalities. In all four CD4+ subsets, TCRB CDR3 length was moderately but significantly shorter in type 1 diabetes patients. Because cDNA was sequenced instead of genomic DNA, highly expressing activated cells could be over-represented, though the groups showed no difference in activation or CD3 levels. The naive, central memory and regulatory TCRB repertoires appeared to resemble one another more closely among patients than among healthy donors.

The entire amount of isolated RNA was reverse transcribed using the High Capacity cDNA Reverse Transcription Kit, so the sequenced TCRB transcripts were expressed ones. Survey-depth immunoSEQ sequencing was performed on stem cell-like memory T cell samples, with an average of about 1.01 million total reads per sample. After sorted cells were lysed in RLT buffer, RNA was extracted with DNase-treated RNeasy Micro or Mini kits, with the choice depending on cell number. Each cell subset was processed separately to prevent cross-contamination, with patient and healthy donor samples processed together. Using the immunoSEQ multiplex PCR, TCRB sequences were amplified from cDNA into 87-bp fragments spanning the CDR3 region. The amplicons were sequenced using the Illumina HiSeq platform. As for the authors' bioinformatics: PCR bias was corrected computationally using synthetic template baselines, and reads within Hamming distance 2 were collapsed, with unmergeable singletons discarded. By aligning reads against IMGT, V, D and J genes, CDR3 length, and insertions or deletions at six rearrangement sites were assigned. Within each subset, clonotype counts were normalized to the number of sorted cells before true diversity and Gini coefficients were calculated with the tcR R package. The overlap coefficient, calculated on TCRB nucleotide sequences, was used to measure repertoire sharing. TCRdb retrieved this table from immuneACCESS and kept in-frame rearrangements only. Not all clones are present; in checked studies, unresolved V genes account for under half, and no reason is known for the remainder. V and J calls and clone size come straight from that table; D and trimming were deduced from the DNA. Across this sample there are some 99,000 clones, with almost 40% seen only once. The top ten clonotypes cover 0.06% to 0.075% of the sample.

Each donor gave one peripheral blood draw, roughly 0.12 L on average, collected into heparinised tubes. Using a panel that included CD45RO, CCR7, CD25, CD127, CD95 and CD27, naive, central memory, regulatory and stem cell-like memory CD4+ T cells were sorted on a BD FACSAria II. Every sorted population had a purity above 95%. Right away, PBMCs were isolated by Lymphoprep density gradient centrifugation and were stained directly, with no culture step. So that batch effects would be minimized, each experiment stained and sorted samples in pairs, pairing one healthy donor with one patient. This clone was picked up a small number of times. The antigen it recognizes is unknown. The sample holds no much larger clone one base away, and base qualities are not on file. The sequenced material came from stem cell memory CD4+ T cells from blood. The cell subset or site label of this sample denotes: stem cell-like memory CD4+ T cells. The TCR was taken from a woman under 30 in good health.

The DNA sequence is as follows: TGTGCCAGCTCCCATGGACAGGGCTACGAGCAGTACTTC. Its translation is CASSHGQGYEQYF. The rearrangement joined TRBV18 to TRBJ2-5, with 8 bases matching TRBD1. Near its end, the DNA agrees better with TRBJ2-7, so the J call may be wrong. Looking up the germline V gene yields CDR1 KGHSH and CDR2 LQKENI. The CDR3 covers 13 residues, taking in both the cysteine and the phenylalanine. Only CDR3 DNA is held: 39 bases, read in frame from base 1.